The T cell receptor beta chain described here comes from a study of identical twins (dated by TCRdb to the mid-2010s). General notes on the study: TCR alpha and beta repertoires from monozygotic twins, unrelated adults of various ages and cord blood were deep-sequenced to test whether fetal clonotypes persist. To rule out contamination, replicate twin experiments were performed at different times with different library preparation protocols.

General conclusions and limits of the study: Fewer insertions were carried by abundant cord blood beta clonotypes, a similar but weaker trend appeared in young adult naive repertoires, and no such trend appeared in memory repertoires. Because the same donors could not be followed over many years, the conclusions depended on cross-sectional statistical analysis. Excess twin sharing in beta out-of-frame sequences was weaker because fewer shared sequences lowered the signal-to-noise ratio. Zero-insertion analyses could be partly confounded by invariant T cells such as MAIT and iNKT, although diverse VJ usage argued against such confounding for most clonotypes. In monozygotic twins, recombination models systematically underestimated out-of-frame TCR alpha sharing, but the models matched the sharing seen between unrelated individuals. Out-of-frame TCR alpha sequences shared between twins showed an excess of low generation-probability sequences compared with coincidental sharing between unrelated individuals.

Concerning this clonotype: Its antigen is currently not known. Base-call qualities are not available, and no considerably larger clone is one nucleotide away.

All donors were healthy Caucasians. The twin cohort comprised three pairs of female monozygotic twins, all aged roughly 18 to 29 years. Using Miltenyi CD45RO+ enrichment and human naive T-cell isolation kits, memory (CD45RO+) and naive T cells were isolated from PBMC. Library prep was done by 5' RACE. TCRdb shows the sequencer as Illumina HiSeq 2000. A universal primer binding site was added through template switching, and the final cDNA carried a unique molecular identifier so that TCR cDNA molecules could be counted accurately. Specific primers in the conserved constant-segment region were used to synthesize first-strand cDNA for TCR alpha and beta chains. To control for contamination, every cDNA library carried two barcodes: a SMART-Mk sample barcode plus Illumina barcodes. Two successive PCR steps introduced TruSeq adapter sequences along with Illumina sample barcodes. The Illumina HiSeq platform was used with custom primers to sequence TCR alpha and beta cDNA libraries. As for how the authors treated the data: Unique molecular identifiers were extracted from raw reads with MiGEC, and CDR3 positions were determined with MiXCR. For each individual, recombination models were inferred using an EM algorithm with the repgenHMM and IGoR tools. Shared clonotype analysis was performed with the tcR package in R, normalizing sharing by the product of cloneset sizes. To study raw recombination free of thymic and clonal selection effects, out-of-frame nonproductive sequences were analyzed. TCRdb passed the public sequencing reads through fastp at Q25 and MiXCR, retaining productive beta sequences. CDR3 protein duplicates are merged, each entry listing the most common genes and DNA. For this entry, the V and J calls and clone size follow TCRdb and not the study's own pipeline. A total of under 250,000 distinct CDR3 sequences appear in this sample, around 6.8% of them only once. The ten largest clones take up about 1.9% of the sample.

CDR1 and CDR2 are drawn from the germline V gene: SGHTA, FQGNSA. There are 16 amino acids in the CDR3, from cysteine to phenylalanine inclusive. Here the CDR3 DNA is all that survives: 48 bases in frame from base 1. The trim is 1 base for V and 10 bases for J, with a gap of 19 bases between the germline ends. These data also formed part of another study, on yellow fever vaccine responses in identical twins. The other study reports the following: The authors reported that the T cell response to vaccination in identical twins appeared partly convergent and partly personalized. In the study, vaccine-responding T cell clones were precisely tracked in identical twins.

The chain is assembled from TRBV7-2 and TRBJ1-4, and TRBD1 may be the D gene, going by 5 matching bases. The source of this sequence is a woman aged 18-29 years in good health. Sequenced material: memory (CD45RO+) T cells sorted from blood. Reading the label with the study, this specimen's cell subset or site is: CD45RO+ enriched T cells. The sequenced DNA: TGTGCCAGCAGCTTAGGGGGCGGGTCGAATCCCGGAAAACTGTTTTTT. It is translated as CASSLGGGSNPGKLFF.